This T cell receptor (beta chain) was retrieved from a study of T-cell memory formation after mild COVID-19. Study context: Most TCR clusters belonged to a single donor. Study observations and caveats: Day 37-peaking second-wave clones had unconfirmed SARS-CoV-2 specificity. CD4+ contracting clones lay mainly in CM and EM, CD8+ ones in EMRA.

5'RACE primed at constant segments yielded TCR alpha and TCR beta cDNA libraries bearing sample barcodes and UMIs. TCRdb re-analysed the 5' RACE reads in MiXCR, keeping a single row per CDR3 protein. Seen here are 85,000 to 130,000 distinct CDR3 sequences, more than 9.5% observed once, and the top ten hold about 40%. CDR1 is MGHRA, CDR2 YSYEKL, per germline. There are 17 residues in the CDR3. V shed 4 bases and J 1 base; nucleotides not matched to a gene: 12. This clonotype has more than one count but fewer than ten. Its antigen is still unknown. The specimen was PBMCs or a T cell subset sorted from them (not recorded which). The receptor was isolated from a man between 18 and 29 years old who had mild COVID-19 (a few samples of this study predate the infection). Cell type and time point are not known. The gene calls are TRBV4-1 and TRBJ2-5, with TRBD1 matching over 7 bases. CDR3 nucleotide sequence: TGCGCCAGCAGCCTCAGCCCGGGCCGGACAGGCCAAGAGACCCAGTACTTC. Translating gives CASSLSPGRTGQETQYF.